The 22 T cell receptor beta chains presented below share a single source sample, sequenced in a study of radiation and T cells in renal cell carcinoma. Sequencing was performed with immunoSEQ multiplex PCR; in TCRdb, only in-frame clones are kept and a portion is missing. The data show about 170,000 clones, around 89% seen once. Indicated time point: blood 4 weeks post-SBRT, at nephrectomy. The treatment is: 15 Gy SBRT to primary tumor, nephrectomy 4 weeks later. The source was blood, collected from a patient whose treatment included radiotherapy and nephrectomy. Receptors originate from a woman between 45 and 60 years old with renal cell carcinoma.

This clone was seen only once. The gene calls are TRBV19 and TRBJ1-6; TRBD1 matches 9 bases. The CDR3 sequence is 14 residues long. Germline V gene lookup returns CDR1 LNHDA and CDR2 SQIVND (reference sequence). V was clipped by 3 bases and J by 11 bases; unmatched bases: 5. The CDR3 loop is CASSIRTGVTPLHF. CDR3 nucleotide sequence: TGTGCCAGTAGTATCCGGACAGGGGTCACACCCCTCCACTTT.

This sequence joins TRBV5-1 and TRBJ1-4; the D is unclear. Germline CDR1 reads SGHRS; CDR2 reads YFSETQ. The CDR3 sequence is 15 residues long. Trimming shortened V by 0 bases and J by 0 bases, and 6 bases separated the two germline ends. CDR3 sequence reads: CASSLEFATNEKLFF. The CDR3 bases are TGCGCCAGCAGCTTGGAATTTGCAACTAATGAAAAACTGTTTTTT. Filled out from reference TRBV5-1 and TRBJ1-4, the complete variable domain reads KAGVTQTPRYLIKTRGQQVTLSCSPISGHRSVSWYQQTPGQGLQFLFEYFSETQRNKGNFPGRFSGRQFSNSRSEMNVSTLELGDSALYLCASSLEFATNEKLFFGSGTQLSVL.

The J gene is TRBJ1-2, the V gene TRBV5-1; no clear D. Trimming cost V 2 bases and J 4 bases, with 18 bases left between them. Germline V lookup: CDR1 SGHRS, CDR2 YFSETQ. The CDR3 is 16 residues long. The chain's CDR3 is CASSFHAPGSTYGYTF. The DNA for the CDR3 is TGCGCCAGCAGCTTTCATGCCCCGGGAAGTACCTATGGCTACACCTTC.

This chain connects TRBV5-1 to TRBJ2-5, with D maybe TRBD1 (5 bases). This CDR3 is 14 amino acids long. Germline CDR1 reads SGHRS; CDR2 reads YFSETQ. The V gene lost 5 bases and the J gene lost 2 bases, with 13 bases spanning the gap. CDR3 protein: CASSPQRQQETQYF. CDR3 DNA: TGCGCCAGCAGTCCCCAGAGACAGCAAGAGACCCAGTACTTC.

Here the CDR3 reads CASSFKQVPTEAFF. As DNA, the CDR3 is TGTGCCAGCAGCTTCAAGCAGGTACCCACTGAAGCTTTCTTT. The chain is built from TRBV7-9 and TRBJ1-1; D not certain. This CDR3 has 14 amino acids. Per the germline V gene, CDR1 is SEHNR and CDR2 is FQNEAQ (reference sequence). V lost 3 bases and J lost 4, with 12 bases in between.

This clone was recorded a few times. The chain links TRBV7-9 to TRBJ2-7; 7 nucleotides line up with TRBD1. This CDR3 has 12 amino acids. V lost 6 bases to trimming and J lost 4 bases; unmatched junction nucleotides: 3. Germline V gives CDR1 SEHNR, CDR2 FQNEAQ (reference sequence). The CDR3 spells CASRSQGYEQYF. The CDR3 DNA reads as TGTGCCAGCAGGTCACAGGGGTACGAGCAGTACTTC.

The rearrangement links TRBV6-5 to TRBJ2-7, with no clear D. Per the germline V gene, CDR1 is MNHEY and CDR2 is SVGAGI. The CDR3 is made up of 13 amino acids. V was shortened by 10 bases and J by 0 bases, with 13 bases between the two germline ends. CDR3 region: CATTESDSYEQYF. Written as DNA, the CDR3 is TGTGCCACCACCGAATCGGACTCCTACGAGCAGTACTTC.

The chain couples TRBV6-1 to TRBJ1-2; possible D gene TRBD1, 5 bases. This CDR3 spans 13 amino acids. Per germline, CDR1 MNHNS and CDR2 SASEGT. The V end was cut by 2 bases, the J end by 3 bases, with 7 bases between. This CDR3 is CASSERGDYGYTF. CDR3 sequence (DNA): TGTGCCAGCAGTGAAAGGGGAGACTATGGCTACACCTTC.

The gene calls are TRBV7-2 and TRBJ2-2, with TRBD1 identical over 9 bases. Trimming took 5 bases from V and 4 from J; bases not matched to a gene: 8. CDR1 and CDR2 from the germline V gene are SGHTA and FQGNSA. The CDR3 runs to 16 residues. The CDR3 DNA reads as TGTGCCAGCAGCGCCAGGACAGGGGCTGGCACCGGGGAGCTGTTTTTT. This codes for CASSARTGAGTGELFF.

The CDR3 bases are TGCGCCAGCAGCCCCTCCAGGGGTCGGGAGACTGAAGCTTTCTTT. Protein sequence: CASSPSRGRETEAFF. The chain couples TRBV5-1 to TRBJ1-1; perhaps TRBD1 as D (6 bases). Germline values: CDR1 SGHRS, CDR2 YFSETQ. Trimming stripped 4 bases from V and 5 bases from J, with 18 bases between. The CDR3 extends over 15 amino acids.

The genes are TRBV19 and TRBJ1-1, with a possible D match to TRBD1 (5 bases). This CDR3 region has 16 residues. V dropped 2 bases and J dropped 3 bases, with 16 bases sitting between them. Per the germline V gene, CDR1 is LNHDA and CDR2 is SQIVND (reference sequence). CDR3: CASSILGRATDTEAFF. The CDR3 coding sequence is TGTGCCAGTAGTATACTTGGCAGGGCGACGGACACTGAAGCTTTCTTT.

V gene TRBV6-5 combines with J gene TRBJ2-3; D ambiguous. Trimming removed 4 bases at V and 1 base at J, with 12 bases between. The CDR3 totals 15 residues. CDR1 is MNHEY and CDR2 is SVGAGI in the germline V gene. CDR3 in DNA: TGTGCCAGCAGTTCGAGGATGGCGGGCACAGATACGCAGTATTTT. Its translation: CASSSRMAGTDTQYF.

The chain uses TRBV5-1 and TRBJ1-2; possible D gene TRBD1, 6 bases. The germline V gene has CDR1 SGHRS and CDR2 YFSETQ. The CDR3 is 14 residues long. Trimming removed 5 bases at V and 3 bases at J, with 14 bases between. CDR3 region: CASRGPEGDYGYTF. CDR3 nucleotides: TGCGCCAGCAGAGGACCAGAGGGGGACTATGGCTACACCTTC.

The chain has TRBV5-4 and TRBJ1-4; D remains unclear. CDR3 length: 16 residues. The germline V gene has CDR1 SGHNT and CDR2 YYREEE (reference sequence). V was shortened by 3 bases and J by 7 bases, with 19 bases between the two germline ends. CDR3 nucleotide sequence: TGTGCCAGCAGCTCCGGACCCTCAGTTCGGGGTGAAAAACTGTTTTTT. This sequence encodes CASSSGPSVRGEKLFF.

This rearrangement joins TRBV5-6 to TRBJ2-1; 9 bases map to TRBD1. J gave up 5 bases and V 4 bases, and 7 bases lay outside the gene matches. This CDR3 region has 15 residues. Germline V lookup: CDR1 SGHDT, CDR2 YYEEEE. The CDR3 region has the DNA TGTGCCAGCAGCGTTCCGGGACAGGGACACAATGAGCAGTTCTTC. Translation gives CASSVPGQGHNEQFF.

The CDR3 bases are TGTGCCAGCAGCTTGAACAGGGAGAACTATGGCTACACCTTC. Amino acids: CASSLNRENYGYTF. The chain is built from TRBV5-4 and TRBJ1-2, with a tentative D call TRBD1 (6 bases). V was cut by 1 base and J by 2 bases, with 9 bases left in between. The germline V gene has CDR1 SGHNT and CDR2 YYREEE (reference sequence). This CDR3 region has 14 residues. Combining the CDR3 with reference TRBV5-4 and TRBJ1-2 gives the whole variable domain ETGVTQSPTHLIKTRGQQVTLRCSSQSGHNTVSWYQQALGQGPQFIFQYYREEENGRGNFPPRFSGLQFPNYSSELNVNALELDDSALYLCASSLNRENYGYTFGSGTRLTVV.

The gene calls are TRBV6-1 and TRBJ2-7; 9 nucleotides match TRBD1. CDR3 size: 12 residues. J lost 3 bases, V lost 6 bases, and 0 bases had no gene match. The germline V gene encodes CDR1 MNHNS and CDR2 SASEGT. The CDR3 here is CASRDRGYEQYF. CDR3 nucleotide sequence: TGTGCCAGCAGGGACAGGGGCTACGAGCAGTACTTC.

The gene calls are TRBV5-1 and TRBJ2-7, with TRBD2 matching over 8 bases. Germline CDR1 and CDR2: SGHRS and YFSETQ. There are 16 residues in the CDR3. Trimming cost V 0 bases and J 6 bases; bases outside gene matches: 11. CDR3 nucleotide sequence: TGCGCCAGCAGCTTGGGCCCCCAGCGGGAGTGGGGCGAGCAGTACTTC. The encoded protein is CASSLGPQREWGEQYF.

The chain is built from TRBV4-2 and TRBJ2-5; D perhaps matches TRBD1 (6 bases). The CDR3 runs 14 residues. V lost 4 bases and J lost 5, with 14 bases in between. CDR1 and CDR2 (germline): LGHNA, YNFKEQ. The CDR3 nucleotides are TGTGCCAGCAGCCCTGAAGGGGGTCGTGAGACCCAGTACTTC. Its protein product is CASSPEGGRETQYF.

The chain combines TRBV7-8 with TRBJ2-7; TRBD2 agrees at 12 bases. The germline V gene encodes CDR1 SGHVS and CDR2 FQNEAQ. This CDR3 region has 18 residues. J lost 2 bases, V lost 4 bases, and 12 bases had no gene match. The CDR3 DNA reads TGTGCCAGCAGCTCCAGGCTGGCGACTAGCGGGGGAACCTACGAGCAGTACTTC. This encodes CASSSRLATSGGTYEQYF.

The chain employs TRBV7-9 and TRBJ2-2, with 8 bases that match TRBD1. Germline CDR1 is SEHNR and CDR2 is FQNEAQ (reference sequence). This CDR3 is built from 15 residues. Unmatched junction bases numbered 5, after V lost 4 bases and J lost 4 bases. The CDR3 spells CASSYRGESTGELFF. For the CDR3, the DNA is TGTGCCAGCAGCTACAGGGGGGAAAGCACCGGGGAGCTGTTTTTT.

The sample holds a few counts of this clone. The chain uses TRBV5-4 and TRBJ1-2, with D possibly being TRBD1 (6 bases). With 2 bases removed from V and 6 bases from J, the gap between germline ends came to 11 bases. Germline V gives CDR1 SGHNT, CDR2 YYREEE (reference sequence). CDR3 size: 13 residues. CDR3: CASSFYRADGYTF. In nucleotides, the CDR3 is TGTGCCAGCAGCTTCTACAGGGCGGATGGCTACACCTTC.